The 24 T cell receptor beta chains in this list originate from one sample, sequenced in a study of T cells after posttransplantation cyclophosphamide. The assay was immunoSEQ multiplex PCR, and TCRdb's table has in-frame clones only and misses some. In total the sample includes 13,000 or so clones, none of them seen once. Material: PBMCs. All receptors derive from a woman between 40 and 55 years old in good health, CMV-negative, and a related stem cell transplant donor.

This clone was detected ten times or more. The J gene is TRBJ2-7, the V gene TRBV4-2, with a possible D match to TRBD2 (7 bases). The germline V gene encodes CDR1 LGHNA and CDR2 YNFKEQ. The CDR3 length is 14 residues. Trimming pared 4 bases from V and 4 bases from J, leaving 14 bases between. CDR3 coding DNA: TGTGCCAGCAGCCTAACCGGGGGGCTTTACGAGCAGTACTTC. Translating it yields CASSLTGGLYEQYF.

This clone was recorded at least ten times. The rearrangement uses TRBV12-3 or TRBV12-4 and TRBJ2-7; 11 bases align to TRBD1. V lost 5 bases and J lost 1; bases outside the gene matches: 4. The CDR3 runs 15 residues. CDR3 loop: CASSRGQGVSYEQYF. The CDR3 DNA reads TGTGCCAGCAGTCGGGGACAGGGGGTATCCTACGAGCAGTACTTC.

This clone showed up just a few times. This rearrangement joins TRBV12-3 or TRBV12-4 to TRBJ2-3; 10 nucleotides match TRBD2. The CDR3 consists of 18 residues. Trimming removed 4 bases from V and 1 base from J; junction bases left unmatched: 11. The CDR3 protein is CASSSEASGSWGTDTQYF. For the CDR3, the DNA is TGTGCCAGCAGTTCGGAGGCTAGCGGGAGCTGGGGCACAGATACGCAGTATTTT.

The chain recombines TRBV7-2 with TRBJ2-7; maybe TRBD1 (7 bases). The V end lost 5 bases, the J end lost 4 bases, and 24 bases lay between the germline ends. Per the germline V gene, CDR1 is SGHTA and CDR2 is FQGNSA. This CDR3 has 17 residues. CDR3 sequence reads: CASSPISGTPGGYEQYF. The CDR3 bases are TGTGCCAGCAGCCCCATTTCCGGGACTCCAGGGGGTTACGAGCAGTACTTC. Combining the CDR3 with reference TRBV7-2 and TRBJ2-7 gives the whole variable domain GAGVSQSPSNKVTEKGKDVELRCDPISGHTALYWYRQSLGQGLEFLIYFQGNSAPDKSGLPSDRFSAERTGGSVSTLTIQRTQQEDSAVYLCASSPISGTPGGYEQYFGPGTRLTVT.

In this sample, this clone turned up many times. This chain links TRBV13 with TRBJ2-7; TRBD2 matches at 8 bases. CDR3 size: 13 residues. Trimming removed 5 bases from V and 6 bases from J; junction bases left unmatched: 6. Germline values: CDR1 PRHDT, CDR2 FYEKMQ (reference sequence). DNA for the CDR3: TGTGCCAGCAGCACCGGGACTAGTCGCGAGCAGTACTTC. Translation gives CASSTGTSREQYF. Drawing the rest from reference TRBV13 and TRBJ2-7, the complete variable domain is AAGVIQSPRHLIKEKRETATLKCYPIPRHDTVYWYQQGPGQDPQFLISFYEKMQSDKGSIPDRFSAQQFSDYHSELNMSSLELGDSALYFCASSTGTSREQYFGPGTRLTVT.

This clone was detected ten times or more. CDR3: CASSSTTSGGASEQFF. CDR3 nucleotides: TGTGCCAGCAGCTCCACTACTAGCGGGGGGGCATCTGAGCAGTTCTTC. This chain uses TRBV12-3 or TRBV12-4 with TRBJ2-1; 13 bases line up with TRBD2. Trimming cost V 6 bases and J 9 bases; bases outside gene matches: 11. This CDR3 has 16 amino acids.

This clone was counted ten times or more. The chain has TRBV2 and TRBJ2-5; D perhaps matches TRBD2 (7 bases). The CDR3 length is 13 residues. Germline CDR1 SNHLY, CDR2 FYNNEI. V was clipped by 6 bases and J by 5 bases, with 13 bases between them. In DNA form, the CDR3 reads TGTGCCAGCAGGAGGGGGGGAGGGGAGACCCAGTACTTC. Its protein product is CASRRGGGETQYF.

In its sample, this clone was seen a few times. The chain carries TRBV7-2 and TRBJ1-2; 7 nucleotides align to TRBD1. Germline assignment: CDR1 SGHTA and CDR2 FQGNSA. The length of the CDR3 is 17 residues. Unmatched junction bases numbered 8, after V lost 1 base and J lost 0 bases. The CDR3 DNA follows: TGTGCCAGCAGCTTAGACAGGGGAGGATTAGCTAACTATGGCTACACCTTC. This encodes CASSLDRGGLANYGYTF.

This clone was counted at least ten times. J is TRBJ2-5 and V is TRBV11-2; D might be TRBD1 or TRBD2, each matching 6 bases. In germline, CDR1 is SGHAT, CDR2 FQNNGV. V was cut by 3 bases and J by 5 bases, with 10 bases left in between. This CDR3 is 13 amino acids long. DNA of the CDR3: TGTGCCAGCAGCTTGTGGAGGGGGGAGACCCAGTACTTC. Its protein product is CASSLWRGETQYF.

Ten or more counts support this clone. This chain connects TRBV11-3 to TRBJ2-1; TRBD1 aligns across 9 bases. CDR3 length: 14 residues. Trimming at V came to 1 base and at J to 8 bases, leaving 3 bases not matched to a gene. Germline lookup yields CDR1 SGHNT and CDR2 YENEEA. CDR3 residues: CASSLGDRGYEQFF. Here the CDR3 DNA reads TGTGCCAGCAGCTTAGGAGACAGGGGGTATGAGCAGTTCTTC.

At least ten counts were recorded for this clone. The J gene is TRBJ1-1, the V gene TRBV6-4, with no clear D. The CDR3 runs to 14 residues. CDR1 MRHNA and CDR2 SNTAGT come from the germline V gene. The V end was cut by 5 bases, the J end by 4 bases, with 14 bases between. CDR3 in amino acids: CASSPQDDATEAFF. The DNA of the CDR3 is TGTGCCAGCAGTCCCCAGGATGATGCCACTGAAGCTTTCTTT.

In this sample, this clone turned up many times. V is TRBV12-3 or TRBV12-4 and J is TRBJ2-3, with 7 bases identical to TRBD1. CDR3 length equals 16 residues. The V segment lost 6 bases and the J segment 1 base; nucleotides outside the gene matches: 10. The CDR3 DNA sequence: TGTGCCAGCAGGCAAAGGACAGGCTCGGGCACAGATACGCAGTATTTT. It translates to CASRQRTGSGTDTQYF.

This clone appeared many times. The rearrangement joins TRBV10-3 to TRBJ2-7; no firm D call. This CDR3 spans 12 amino acids. V was clipped by 6 bases and J by 0 bases, with 6 bases between them. Germline V gives CDR1 ENHRY, CDR2 SYGVKD. The chain's CDR3 is CAISASSYEQYF. Here the CDR3 DNA reads TGTGCCATCAGCGCCAGCTCCTACGAGCAGTACTTC.

This clone was detected ten times or more. This chain connects TRBV19 to TRBJ1-5; 8 bases line up with TRBD1. V gave up 5 bases and J gave up 7 bases; unmatched junction bases: 7. This CDR3 is built from 14 residues. CDR1 is LNHDA, CDR2 SQIVND, per germline (reference sequence). The CDR3 here is CASSLTGGWQPQHF. The CDR3 nucleotides read TGTGCCAGTAGTCTTACAGGGGGTTGGCAGCCCCAGCATTTT.

There are many counts of this clone. The chain employs TRBV12-3 or TRBV12-4 and TRBJ2-1; 11 bases are a match to TRBD2. V shed 1 base, J shed 0 bases, and the junction held 8 bases outside the gene matches. The CDR3 has 19 residues. In DNA, the CDR3 is TGTGCCAGCAGTTTAGGGTTAGCGGGGGGGCCTAGCTCCTACAATGAGCAGTTCTTC. This sequence encodes CASSLGLAGGPSSYNEQFF.

This clone was recorded many times. The chain is built from TRBV4-2 and TRBJ2-3; D perhaps matches TRBD1 (6 bases). Deletions cut 0 bases from V and 3 bases from J, with 22 bases between. CDR1 LGHNA and CDR2 YNFKEQ come from the germline V gene. CDR3 size: 19 residues. The CDR3 DNA reads TGTGCCAGCAGCCAAGATGACACCCCAGGGGACCCCCTAACAGATACGCAGTATTTT. Translating gives CASSQDDTPGDPLTDTQYF.

This clone was counted many times. The chain couples TRBV7-9 to TRBJ1-1, with 7 nucleotides matching TRBD1. CDR1 and CDR2 from the germline V gene are SEHNR and FQNEAQ (reference sequence). V gave up 6 bases and J gave up 0 bases; unmatched junction bases: 10. The CDR3 sequence is 16 residues long. The CDR3 here is CASRGRDSQMNTEAFF. CDR3 nucleotides: TGTGCCAGCAGAGGCCGGGACAGCCAAATGAACACTGAAGCTTTCTTT.

This clone was detected ten times or more. V and J are TRBV28 and TRBJ2-7, with D unclear. Germline assignment: CDR1 MDHEN and CDR2 SYDVKM. The CDR3 consists of 12 residues. V lost 2 bases, J lost 5 bases, and 7 bases lay in between. CDR3 residues: CASSLLVDEQYF. The CDR3, as DNA: TGTGCCAGCAGTTTACTCGTCGACGAGCAGTACTTC. Full variable domain (outside the CDR3, taken from reference TRBV28 and TRBJ2-7): DVKVTQSSRYLVKRTGEKVFLECVQDMDHENMFWYRQDPGLGLRLIYFSYDVKMKEKGDIPEGYSVSREKKERFSLILESASTNQTSMYLCASSLLVDEQYFGPGTRLTVT.

This clone appeared many times. The genes are TRBV30 and TRBJ2-1; the match to TRBD1 covers 8 bases. Trimming took 0 bases from V and 5 from J; bases not matched to a gene: 12. Germline V gene sequence: CDR1 GTSNPN, CDR2 SVGIG (reference sequence). This CDR3 has 17 residues. In DNA, the CDR3 is TGTGCCTGGAGTGTAACTTCTTGGGGACAGGCCAACAATGAGCAGTTCTTC. This gives the protein CAWSVTSWGQANNEQFF.

DNA for the CDR3: TGCAGTGCTAGAGATCTAGCCGAAGCTTTCTTT. The encoded protein is CSARDLAEAFF. The chain joins TRBV20-1 to TRBJ1-1; D remains unclear. V shed 0 bases and J shed 8 bases, with 7 bases lying between them. CDR1 and CDR2 (germline): DFQATT, SNEGSKA (reference sequence). This CDR3 is 11 amino acids long.

This clone was detected only a few times. The rearrangement joins TRBV24-1 to TRBJ2-5; 11 bases are a match to TRBD1. Germline assignment: CDR1 KGHDR and CDR2 SFDVKD. The CDR3 extends over 17 amino acids. V was pared by 3 bases and J by 5 bases, with 10 bases of the junction left unmatched. DNA for the CDR3: TGTGCCACCAGTGATAAAGGACAGGGGGCGCTTCAGGAGACCCAGTACTTC. It is translated as CATSDKGQGALQETQYF.

This clone was observed many times. The chain recombines TRBV19 with TRBJ2-2, with 8 bases that match TRBD2. The CDR3 sequence is 16 residues long. In germline, CDR1 is LNHDA, CDR2 SQIVND (reference sequence). The V gene end was trimmed by 5 bases and the J gene end by 5 bases; junction bases not matched to a gene: 10. CDR3 protein: CASSELAGRSTGELFF. The CDR3 DNA is TGTGCCAGTAGTGAATTAGCGGGAAGGAGTACCGGGGAGCTGTTTTTT.

This clone has a count of ten or more. The V and J genes are TRBV4-1 and TRBJ1-1, with D maybe TRBD1 (5 bases). The germline V gene has CDR1 MGHRA and CDR2 YSYEKL. The CDR3 extends over 18 amino acids. V shed 4 bases and J shed 5 bases, with 26 bases lying between them. This chain's CDR3 is CASSPDSPTKGFRTEAFF. The CDR3 nucleotides are TGCGCCAGCAGCCCAGACAGCCCCACGAAGGGGTTTAGGACTGAAGCTTTCTTT.

This clone came up many times. The V gene is TRBV4-1, the J gene TRBJ2-1; 12 bases line up with TRBD2. The CDR3 loop spans 19 amino acids. V gave up 0 bases and J gave up 9 bases; unmatched junction bases: 15. Germline assignment: CDR1 MGHRA and CDR2 YSYEKL. DNA of the CDR3: TGCGCCAGCAGCCAAGAATCGAGACTAGCGGGGGACGAAAAAGGTGAGCAGTTCTTC. Translating it yields CASSQESRLAGDEKGEQFF.